This entry lists 6 T cell receptor beta chains sequenced from one sample in a study of blood T cell repertoires in COVID-19. Using immunoSEQ multiplex PCR, the repertoire was profiled, and TCRdb retains in-frame clones only, with some absent. The sample contains approximately 150,000 clones, over 85% of which appear only once. What was sequenced was peripheral blood. The source is a human donor in a cohort sampled during active COVID-19.

The J gene is TRBJ1-2, the V gene TRBV6-5; D is unresolved. CDR1 and CDR2 (germline): MNHEY, SVGAGI. The CDR3 extends over 14 amino acids. The V end was cut by 8 bases, the J end by 4 bases, with 17 bases between. CDR3 sequence: CASSPAINFYGYTF. CDR3 in DNA: TGTGCCAGCTCCCCCGCTATAAACTTCTATGGCTACACCTTC.

This rearrangement joins TRBV7-9 to TRBJ1-5; D ambiguous. V was cut by 1 base and J by 0 bases, with 4 bases left in between. The CDR3 length is 14 residues. The germline gives CDR1 SEHNR, CDR2 FQNEAQ (reference sequence). The DNA for the CDR3 is TGTGCCAGCAGCTTAGGAGTTAGCAATCAGCCCCAGCATTTT. Amino acids: CASSLGVSNQPQHF.

This sequence joins TRBV7-3 and TRBJ2-2, with TRBD2 matching 12 bases. CDR1 is SGHTA and CDR2 is FQGTGA in the germline V gene. CDR3 length equals 17 residues. Trimming took 2 bases from V and 6 from J; bases not matched to a gene: 7. CDR3 DNA: TGTGCCAGCAGCTTACGCAGACTAGCGGGGGCCCCCGGGGAGCTGTTTTTT. Encoded protein: CASSLRRLAGAPGELFF.

In this sample, this clone turned up a few times. This chain connects TRBV2 to TRBJ2-1; possibly TRBD1 for D (6 bases). The CDR3 extends over 12 amino acids. V gave up 6 bases and J gave up 5 bases, with 8 bases separating them. The germline V gene encodes CDR1 SNHLY and CDR2 FYNNEI. CDR3 amino acids: CASRYRDNEQFF. The CDR3 region has the DNA TGTGCCAGCAGGTACAGGGACAATGAGCAGTTCTTC.

This clone was seen a few times. The chain couples TRBV15 to TRBJ2-7; D gene ambiguous. The germline V and J ends were trimmed by 1 base and 1 base, with 8 bases remaining between them. Germline lookup yields CDR1 LNHNV and CDR2 YYDKDF (reference sequence). The CDR3 contains 14 residues. The CDR3, as DNA: TGTGCCACCAGCAGAGTCGGAGTTTCCTACGAGCAGTACTTC. Translating gives CATSRVGVSYEQYF.

The rearrangement links TRBV6-5 to TRBJ1-1, with 10 bases identical to TRBD1. This CDR3 is built from 11 residues. Germline V gives CDR1 MNHEY, CDR2 SVGAGI. V shed 6 bases, J shed 11 bases, and the junction held 3 bases outside the gene matches. CDR3 region: CASRLGQGAFF. In DNA, the CDR3 is TGTGCCAGCAGATTGGGACAGGGGGCTTTCTTT.